A selection of T cell receptor beta chains follows, all from one sample in a study of T cell responses to AZD1222 COVID-19 vaccine. Clones were sequenced by immunoSEQ multiplex PCR, and TCRdb holds only the in-frame ones, with some missing. The table records over 150,000 clones, roughly nine tenths of them present only once. Sequenced here: peripheral blood, sampled on day 0 of MenACWY control vaccination. These receptors came from an adult in good health. CDR3s include the opening cysteine and the closing phenylalanine or tryptophan. A D gene is named only where the DNA matches it firmly. The size entry is marked missing in some rows and otherwise reads once, few, many or a size class.

TRBV6-5	.	.	TRBJ1-2	TGTGCCAGCAGCCCGCTTAGCCGTGGCTACACCTTC	CASSPLSRGYTF
TRBV5-5	.	few	TRBJ1-5	TGTGCCAGCAGCCAGCTTTCGGGGGCTCGTAGCAATCAGCCCCAGCATTTT	CASSQLSGARSNQPQHF
TRBV6-2/TRBV6-3	TRBD1	few	TRBJ1-6	TGTGCCAGCAGTATCCGGGACAGGGATAATTCACCCCTCCACTTT	CASSIRDRDNSPLHF
TRBV24-1	.	.	TRBJ2-5	TGTGCCACCAGTGCGGGGGGCCGGGAGACCCAGTACTTC	CATSAGGRETQYF
TRBV9	.	.	TRBJ1-1	TGTGCCAGCAGCGTAGGAGGCGGGGCTGTCACTGAAGCTTTCTTT	CASSVGGGAVTEAFF
TRBV14	TRBD2	.	TRBJ2-7	TGTGCCAGCAGCCTGGGACTAGCGTTCTACGAGCAGTACTTC	CASSLGLAFYEQYF
TRBV11-2	TRBD1	few	TRBJ2-1	TGTGCCAGCAGCTCGGAGGCAGGGGGCAATGAGCAGTTCTTC	CASSSEAGGNEQFF
TRBV2	TRBD1	.	TRBJ2-1	TGTGCCAGCAGTGAGCGCAGGGGGCGCTTTGAGCAGTTCTTC	CASSERRGRFEQFF
TRBV24-1	TRBD1	once	TRBJ1-2	TGTGCCACCAGTGCGGAGGGGGCCGGGCTCTATGGCTACACCTTC	CATSAEGAGLYGYTF
TRBV5-6	TRBD1	.	TRBJ2-3	TGTGCCAGCAGCCATTACAGGGGCCCTAGCACAGATACGCAGTATTTT	CASSHYRGPSTDTQYF
TRBV5-1	.	.	TRBJ1-3	TGCGCCAGCAGAGCGATATCCTCTGGAAACACCATATATTTT	CASRAISSGNTIYF
TRBV19	.	.	TRBJ1-2	TGTGCCAGTAGTATCAGGGGTGGCGACTATGGCTACACCTTC	CASSIRGGDYGYTF
TRBV14	TRBD2	.	TRBJ2-3	TGTGCCAGCAGTCCCAGTCTAGCGGGAGTGACAGATACGCAGTATTTT	CASSPSLAGVTDTQYF
TRBV11-2	.	.	TRBJ2-1	TGTGCCAGCAGCTTAGCGGAGAATGAGCAGTTCTTC	CASSLAENEQFF
TRBV6-6	TRBD1	.	TRBJ1-1	TGTGCCAGCAGTGACTCAGGGGGAACCACTGAAGCTTTCTTT	CASSDSGGTTEAFF
TRBV6-2/TRBV6-3	.	.	TRBJ2-2	TGTGCCAGCAGCCGAGGGGTACAGGGTCCCGGGGAGCTGTTTTTT	CASSRGVQGPGELFF
TRBV18	TRBD1	.	TRBJ1-1	TGTGCCAGCTCACCCCGACAGGGCGGGAGTACGGACACTGAAGCTTTCTTT	CASSPRQGGSTDTEAFF
TRBV19	.	.	TRBJ1-2	TGTGCCAGTAGTATGCCTGGGACGGCACTTTCTATCTATGGCTACACCTTC	CASSMPGTALSIYGYTF
TRBV19	.	.	TRBJ2-7	TGTGCCAGTCAAGGCCCTTCCTACGAGCAGTACTTC	CASQGPSYEQYF
TRBV27	TRBD1	.	TRBJ2-1	TGTGCCAGCAGGGCGGACAGGGGCACCTACAATGAGCAGTTCTTC	CASRADRGTYNEQFF
TRBV19	TRBD1	once	TRBJ2-2	TGTGCCAGTAGTGCCCAGGGGGCCTTGAACACCGGGGAGCTGTTTTTT	CASSAQGALNTGELFF
TRBV27	.	.	TRBJ1-5	TGTGCCAGCAGTTTTTCAACCCGGGCAGGGGCCCAGCCCCAGCATTTT	CASSFSTRAGAQPQHF
TRBV6-4	TRBD1	.	TRBJ1-2	TGTGCCAGCAGTTCGATTTTAGGGGGCTCTGGCGGCTACACCTTC	CASSSILGGSGGYTF
TRBV7-8	.	.	TRBJ2-1	TGTGCCAGCAGCCCTAGACGGTCGCAGAATGAGCAGTTCTTC	CASSPRRSQNEQFF
TRBV29-1	.	.	TRBJ1-2	TGCAGCGTTGGAGGGGGTGGAGATGGCTACACCTTC	CSVGGGGDGYTF
TRBV11-2	TRBD2	.	TRBJ2-5	TGTGCCAGCAGCCTAGCGGGAGAAGGTTGGGAGACCCAGTACTTC	CASSLAGEGWETQYF
TRBV20-1	.	once	TRBJ2-1	TGCAGTGCTAGTCGGGGGAGCTCCTACAATGAGCAGTTCTTC	CSASRGSSYNEQFF
TRBV27	.	.	TRBJ1-5	TGTGCCAGCAGTTTCTATAGCAATCAGCCCCAGCATTTT	CASSFYSNQPQHF
TRBV11-2	.	.	TRBJ1-1	TGTGCCAGCAGCCCCTTCCGGGGTGAGAACACTGAAGCTTTCTTT	CASSPFRGENTEAFF
TRBV28	TRBD1	.	TRBJ1-4	TGTGCCAGCAGTTTAGCAGGGGGCGGGGATGAAAAACTGTTTTTT	CASSLAGGGDEKLFF
TRBV5-5	.	.	TRBJ1-3	TGTGCCAGCAGGGCTCAGGGTATCCCTGGAAACACCATATATTTT	CASRAQGIPGNTIYF
TRBV7-2	TRBD1	few	TRBJ2-3	TGTGCCAGCAGCTCGGGACAGGGGGCGATAGATACGCAGTATTTT	CASSSGQGAIDTQYF
TRBV28	.	.	TRBJ1-4	TGTGCCAGCAGGTGGGGAGATACTAATGAAAAACTGTTTTTT	CASRWGDTNEKLFF
TRBV6-6	.	.	TRBJ1-1	TGTGCCAGCAGTTTCAGCGGGACCGGTGAAGCTTTCTTT	CASSFSGTGEAFF
TRBV6-1	.	.	TRBJ1-1	TGTGCCAGCAGTGAGGACCCCTTCGGGGTGAACACTGAAGCTTTCTTT	CASSEDPFGVNTEAFF
TRBV6-5	.	.	TRBJ2-3	TGTGCCAGCAGTTACGGGGATATCACAGATACGCAGTATTTT	CASSYGDITDTQYF
TRBV7-2	TRBD1	.	TRBJ1-1	TGTGCCAGCAGCCCAGGACCCCCCGACAGGGAAGACTTCACTGAAGCTTTCTTT	CASSPGPPDREDFTEAFF
TRBV25-1	.	.	TRBJ2-3	TGTGCCAGCAGAACGGGAGATACGCAGTATTTT	CASRTGDTQYF
TRBV2	.	.	TRBJ1-2	TGTGCCAGCAGCGGAATCCGGGACGCCAGCTATGGCTACACCTTC	CASSGIRDASYGYTF
TRBV10-1	.	.	TRBJ2-7	TGCGCCATCCGGGGTTTCTACGAGCAGTACTTC	CAIRGFYEQYF
TRBV28	.	few	TRBJ1-5	TGTGCCAGCAGTGTTGAGGCAGTATATAGCAATCAGCCCCAGCATTTT	CASSVEAVYSNQPQHF
TRBV27	.	.	TRBJ1-3	TGTGCCAGCAGCCCTAACGGAAACACCATATATTTT	CASSPNGNTIYF
TRBV9	.	.	TRBJ2-5	TGTGCCAGCAGCGCCGCGGGCGGAAACCAAGAGACCCAGTACTTC	CASSAAGGNQETQYF
TRBV27	TRBD2	.	TRBJ2-3	TGTGCCAGCAGTCGGACTAGCGGGGACACAGATACGCAGTATTTT	CASSRTSGDTDTQYF
TRBV18	.	.	TRBJ1-1	TGTGCCAGCTCCGTCCGCGGACAAACTGAAGCTTTCTTT	CASSVRGQTEAFF
TRBV24-1	.	.	TRBJ2-5	TGTGCCACCAGTGAACTAGGTCAAGAGACCCAGTACTTC	CATSELGQETQYF
TRBV2	.	.	TRBJ1-1	TGTGCCAGCAGTGAACGGAGGAACACTGAAGCTTTCTTT	CASSERRNTEAFF
TRBV24-1	.	.	TRBJ2-3	TGTGCCACCAGTGATTTTGGGGGTATGGGCACAGATACGCAGTATTTT	CATSDFGGMGTDTQYF